This TCR beta chain was sequenced for a study of T cell responses to AZD1222 COVID-19 vaccine. Profiling relied on immunoSEQ multiplex PCR, and the TCRdb table lists in-frame clones only, not all of them. The repertoire holds 60,000 to 100,000 clones, with around 87% as singletons. The TCR sequence derives from an adult in good health. The sample consisted of peripheral blood, taken on day 0 of AZD1222 vaccination.

The CDR3 is CASSLLAGVYNEQFF. The CDR3 nucleotides are TGTGCCAGCAGTTTACTAGCGGGAGTTTACAATGAGCAGTTCTTC. The chain links TRBV28 to TRBJ2-1, with 10 bases that match TRBD2. This CDR3 comprises 15 residues. Germline V CDR1 and CDR2: MDHEN, SYDVKM. The J segment lost 4 bases and the V segment lost 2 bases, leaving 2 bases of the junction unmatched.